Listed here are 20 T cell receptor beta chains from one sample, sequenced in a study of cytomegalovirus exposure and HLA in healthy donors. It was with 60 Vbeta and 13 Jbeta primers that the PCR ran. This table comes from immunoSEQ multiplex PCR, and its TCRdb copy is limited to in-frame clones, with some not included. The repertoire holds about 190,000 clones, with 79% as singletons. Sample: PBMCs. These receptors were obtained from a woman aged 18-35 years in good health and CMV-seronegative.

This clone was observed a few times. In nucleotides, the CDR3 is TGTGCCAGCAGTACTACATCTGGCTACACCTTC. It yields the protein CASSTTSGYTF. The chain has TRBV28 and TRBJ1-2, with D unclear. V was pared by 5 bases and J by 7 bases, with 8 bases between. In germline, CDR1 is MDHEN, CDR2 SYDVKM. This CDR3 has 11 residues.

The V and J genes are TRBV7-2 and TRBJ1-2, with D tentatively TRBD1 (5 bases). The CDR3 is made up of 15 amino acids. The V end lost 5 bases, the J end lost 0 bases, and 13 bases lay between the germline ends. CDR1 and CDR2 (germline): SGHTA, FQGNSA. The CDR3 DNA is TGTGCCAGCAGCCCTTGGGACTTCACTAACTATGGCTACACCTTC. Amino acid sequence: CASSPWDFTNYGYTF.

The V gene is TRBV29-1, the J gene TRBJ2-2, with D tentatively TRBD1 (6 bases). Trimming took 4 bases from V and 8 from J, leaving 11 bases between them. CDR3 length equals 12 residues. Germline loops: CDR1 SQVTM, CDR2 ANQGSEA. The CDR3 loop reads CSVVRGTGELFF. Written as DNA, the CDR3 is TGCAGCGTTGTTAGGGGGACGGGGGAGCTGTTTTTT.

CDR3 loop: CASSVVVSGELFF. In DNA, the CDR3 is TGTGCCAGCAGCGTAGTAGTTTCCGGGGAGCTGTTTTTT. This chain connects TRBV9 to TRBJ2-2; D call uncertain. The CDR3 runs to 13 residues. The ends were cut back, 0 bases at V and 6 bases at J, with 6 bases in the middle. CDR1 and CDR2 (germline): SGDLS, YYNGEE. The whole variable domain, filled in from reference TRBV9 and TRBJ2-2, reads DSGVTQTPKHLITATGQRVTLRCSPRSGDLSVYWYQQSLDQGLQFLIQYYNGEERAKGNILERFSAQQFPDLHSELNLSSLELGDSALYFCASSVVVSGELFFGEGSRLTVL.

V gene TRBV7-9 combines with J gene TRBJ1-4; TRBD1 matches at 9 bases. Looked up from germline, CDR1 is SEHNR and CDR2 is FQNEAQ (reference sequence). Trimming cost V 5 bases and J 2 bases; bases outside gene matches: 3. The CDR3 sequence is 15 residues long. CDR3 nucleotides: TGTGCCAGCAGCCAGGACAGGGGTACTAATGAAAAACTGTTTTTT. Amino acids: CASSQDRGTNEKLFF.

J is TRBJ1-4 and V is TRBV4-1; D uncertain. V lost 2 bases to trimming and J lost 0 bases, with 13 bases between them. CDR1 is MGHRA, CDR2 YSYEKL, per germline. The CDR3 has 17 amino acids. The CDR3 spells CASSQSQLPPTNEKLFF. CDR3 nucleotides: TGCGCCAGCAGCCAATCACAGTTACCGCCAACTAATGAAAAACTGTTTTTT.

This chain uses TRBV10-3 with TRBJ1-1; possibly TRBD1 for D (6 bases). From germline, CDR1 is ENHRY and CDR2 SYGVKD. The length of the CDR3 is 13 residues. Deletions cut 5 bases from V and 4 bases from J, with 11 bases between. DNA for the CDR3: TGTGCCATCAGTATACAGGGTCCCACTGAAGCTTTCTTT. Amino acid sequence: CAISIQGPTEAFF.

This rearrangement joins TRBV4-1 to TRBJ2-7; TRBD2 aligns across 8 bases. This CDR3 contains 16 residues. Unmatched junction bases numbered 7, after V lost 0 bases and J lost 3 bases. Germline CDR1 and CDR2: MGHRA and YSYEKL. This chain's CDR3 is CASSQDPSGSRYEQYF. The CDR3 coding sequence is TGCGCCAGCAGCCAAGATCCGAGCGGGAGTCGCTACGAGCAGTACTTC.

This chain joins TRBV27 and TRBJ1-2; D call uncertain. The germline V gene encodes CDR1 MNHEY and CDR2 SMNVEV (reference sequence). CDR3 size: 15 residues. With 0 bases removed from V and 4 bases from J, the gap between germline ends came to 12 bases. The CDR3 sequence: CASSLSWQRTYGYTF. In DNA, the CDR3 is TGTGCCAGCAGTTTATCATGGCAGCGAACCTATGGCTACACCTTC.

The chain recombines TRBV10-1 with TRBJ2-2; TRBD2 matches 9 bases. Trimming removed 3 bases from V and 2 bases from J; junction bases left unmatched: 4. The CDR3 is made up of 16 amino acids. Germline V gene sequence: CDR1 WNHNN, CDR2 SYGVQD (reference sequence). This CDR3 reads CASSDLAGDNTGELFF. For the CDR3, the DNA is TGCGCCAGCAGTGACTTAGCGGGGGACAACACCGGGGAGCTGTTTTTT.

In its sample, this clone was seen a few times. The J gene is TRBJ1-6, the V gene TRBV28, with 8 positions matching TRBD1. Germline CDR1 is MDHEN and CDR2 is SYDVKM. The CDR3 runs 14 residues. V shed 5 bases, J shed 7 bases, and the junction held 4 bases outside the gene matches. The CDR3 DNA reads TGTGCCAGCAGTCTGGACAGGGTAAATTCACCCCTCCACTTT. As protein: CASSLDRVNSPLHF. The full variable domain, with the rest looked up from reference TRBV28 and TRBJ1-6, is DVKVTQSSRYLVKRTGEKVFLECVQDMDHENMFWYRQDPGLGLRLIYFSYDVKMKEKGDIPEGYSVSREKKERFSLILESASTNQTSMYLCASSLDRVNSPLHFGNGTRLTVT.

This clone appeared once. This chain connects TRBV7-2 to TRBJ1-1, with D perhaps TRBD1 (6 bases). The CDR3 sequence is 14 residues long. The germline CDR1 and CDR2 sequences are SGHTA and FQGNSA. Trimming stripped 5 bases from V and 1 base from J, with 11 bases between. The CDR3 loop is CASSVGHRNTEAFF. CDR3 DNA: TGTGCCAGCAGCGTGGGACACAGGAACACTGAAGCTTTCTTT. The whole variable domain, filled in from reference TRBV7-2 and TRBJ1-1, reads GAGVSQSPSNKVTEKGKDVELRCDPISGHTALYWYRQSLGQGLEFLIYFQGNSAPDKSGLPSDRFSAERTGGSVSTLTIQRTQQEDSAVYLCASSVGHRNTEAFFGQGTRLTVV.

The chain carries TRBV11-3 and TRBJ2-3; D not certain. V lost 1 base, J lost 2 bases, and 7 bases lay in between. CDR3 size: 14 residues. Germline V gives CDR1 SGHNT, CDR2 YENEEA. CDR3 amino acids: CASSLVADTDTQYF. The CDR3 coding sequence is TGTGCCAGCAGCTTAGTGGCGGACACAGATACGCAGTATTTT.

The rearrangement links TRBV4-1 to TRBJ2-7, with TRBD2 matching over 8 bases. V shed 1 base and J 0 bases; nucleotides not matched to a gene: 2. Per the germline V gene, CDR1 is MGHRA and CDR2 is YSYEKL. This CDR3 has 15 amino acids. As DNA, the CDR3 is TGCGCCAGCAGCCAAGTAGCGGGGAGCTCCTACGAGCAGTACTTC. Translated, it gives CASSQVAGSSYEQYF.

DNA for the CDR3: TGTGCCAGCAGCCCCCAGGGGGCGGGCTACACCTTC. Amino acid sequence: CASSPQGAGYTF. The chain carries TRBV6-6 and TRBJ1-2; 8 nucleotides match TRBD1. Trimming took 6 bases from V and 8 from J; bases not matched to a gene: 5. The length of the CDR3 is 12 residues. Germline V CDR1 and CDR2: MNHNY, SVGAGI (reference sequence).

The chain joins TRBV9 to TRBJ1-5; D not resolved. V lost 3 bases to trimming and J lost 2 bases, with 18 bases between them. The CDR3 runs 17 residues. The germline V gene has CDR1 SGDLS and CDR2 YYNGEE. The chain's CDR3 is CASSASSTPAGNQPQHF. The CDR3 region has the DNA TGTGCCAGCAGCGCGTCGAGTACCCCAGCGGGCAATCAGCCCCAGCATTTT.

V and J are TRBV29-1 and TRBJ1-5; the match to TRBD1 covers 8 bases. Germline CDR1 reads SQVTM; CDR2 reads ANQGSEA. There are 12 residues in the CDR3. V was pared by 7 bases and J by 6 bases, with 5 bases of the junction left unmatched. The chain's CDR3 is CSAGQGAQPQHF. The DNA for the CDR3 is TGCAGCGCCGGACAGGGCGCTCAGCCCCAGCATTTT. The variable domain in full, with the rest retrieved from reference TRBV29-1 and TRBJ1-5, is SAVISQKPSRDICQRGTSLTIQCQVDSQVTMMFWYRQQPGQSLTLIATANQGSEATYESGFVIDKFPISRPNLTFSTLTVSNMSPEDSSIYLCSAGQGAQPQHFGDGTRLSIL.

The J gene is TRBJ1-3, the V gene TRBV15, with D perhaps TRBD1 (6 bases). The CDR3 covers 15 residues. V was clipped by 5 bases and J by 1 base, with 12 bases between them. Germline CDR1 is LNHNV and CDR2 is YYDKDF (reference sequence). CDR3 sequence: CATSARGSSGNTIYF. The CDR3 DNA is TGTGCCACCAGCGCCAGGGGCTCGTCTGGAAACACCATATATTTT.

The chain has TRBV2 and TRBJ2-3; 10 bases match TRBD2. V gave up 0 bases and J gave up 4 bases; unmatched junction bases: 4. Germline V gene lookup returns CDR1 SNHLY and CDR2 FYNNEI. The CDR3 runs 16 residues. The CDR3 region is CASSEATAGGADTQYF. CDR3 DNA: TGTGCCAGCAGTGAAGCGACAGCGGGGGGGGCAGATACGCAGTATTTT.

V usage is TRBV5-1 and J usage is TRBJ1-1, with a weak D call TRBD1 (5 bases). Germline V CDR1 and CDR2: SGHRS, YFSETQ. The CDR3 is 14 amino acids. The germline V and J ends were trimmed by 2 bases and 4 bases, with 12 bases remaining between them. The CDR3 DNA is TGCGCCAGCAGCTTCGAGCAGGGCGGCACTGAAGCTTTCTTT. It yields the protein CASSFEQGGTEAFF.